Presented here are 27 T cell receptor beta chains from one specimen sequenced in a study of OX40 agonist ivuxolimab in advanced cancers. The table came from immunoSEQ multiplex PCR; TCRdb's copy has only in-frame clones and leaves some out. Of about 79,000 clones listed, 85% to 90% are singletons. Sequences were derived from CD4+ or CD8+ T cells sorted from blood, sampled in a trial of the OX40 agonist ivuxolimab. The receptor source for this set is an adult with an advanced solid tumor such as melanoma, head and neck, liver or kidney cancer.

V usage is TRBV9 and J usage is TRBJ1-3, with D perhaps TRBD1 (5 bases). Between the trimmed V and J ends, which lost 1 base and 3 bases, there was a span of 14 bases. The CDR3 loop spans 16 amino acids. Per the germline V gene, CDR1 is SGDLS and CDR2 is YYNGEE. This chain's CDR3 is CASSVRAGKFGNTIYF. The CDR3 bases are TGTGCCAGCAGCGTAAGGGCAGGGAAGTTTGGAAACACCATATATTTT.

The J gene is TRBJ2-7, the V gene TRBV6-6; D may be TRBD1 (5 bases). The CDR3 loop spans 14 amino acids. CDR1 MNHNY and CDR2 SVGAGI come from the germline V gene (reference sequence). V was cut by 6 bases and J by 4 bases, with 16 bases left in between. This CDR3 is CASSPGRVQYEQYF. The CDR3, as DNA: TGTGCCAGCAGCCCCGGCAGGGTTCAGTACGAGCAGTACTTC.

The chain couples TRBV4-1 to TRBJ1-5, with unresolved D. V lost 1 base, J lost 5 bases, and 9 bases lay in between. This CDR3 has 14 amino acids. Germline V gives CDR1 MGHRA, CDR2 YSYEKL. CDR3: CASSQVGGDQPQHF. Written as DNA, the CDR3 is TGCGCCAGCAGCCAAGTAGGCGGGGATCAGCCCCAGCATTTT.

This clone appeared a single time. The CDR3 region has the DNA TGTGCCAGCAGCTTTGTCGGGGGAAGGAGCTACAATGAGCAGTTCTTC. This gives the protein CASSFVGGRSYNEQFF. This chain uses TRBV5-6 with TRBJ2-1; a weak D match, TRBD2 (6 bases). Trimming removed 2 bases from V and 3 bases from J, with 15 bases in between. The CDR3 covers 16 residues. Germline CDR1 reads SGHDT; CDR2 reads YYEEEE.

The gene calls are TRBV6-1 and TRBJ1-5; no clear D. This CDR3 contains 15 residues. Per germline, CDR1 MNHNS and CDR2 SASEGT. Trimming took 6 bases from V and 1 from J, leaving 13 bases between them. CDR3 region: CASRASLESNQPQHF. CDR3 nucleotide sequence: TGTGCCAGCAGAGCCAGTTTGGAAAGCAATCAGCCCCAGCATTTT.

This chain connects TRBV10-2 to TRBJ1-2; D is ambiguous. V was cut by 2 bases and J by 2 bases, with 9 bases left in between. The CDR3 contains 14 residues. Looked up from germline, CDR1 is WSHSY and CDR2 is SAAADI. CDR3 sequence (DNA): TGCGCCAGCAGTGAGGTCATCCTCAACTATGGCTACACCTTC. It yields the protein CASSEVILNYGYTF.

The chain combines TRBV11-3 with TRBJ2-7; 14 nucleotides line up with TRBD2. The germline V gene has CDR1 SGHNT and CDR2 YENEEA. This CDR3 is built from 15 residues. With V trimmed by 5 bases and J by 4 bases, 4 bases remained unmatched. The CDR3 DNA sequence: TGTGCCAGCAGCCAAGGGACTAGCGGGAGTTACGAGCAGTACTTC. It specifies CASSQGTSGSYEQYF.

CDR3 sequence: CASSLPQKSYEQYF. The DNA for the CDR3 is TGTGCCAGCAGTCTCCCCCAGAAATCCTACGAGCAGTACTTC. The chain employs TRBV28 and TRBJ2-7, with unresolved D. Trimming cost V 5 bases and J 1 base, with 12 bases left between them. Germline V gene lookup returns CDR1 MDHEN and CDR2 SYDVKM. This CDR3 comprises 14 residues.

Turning to this clone: The junction departs from germline at one end; a sequencing error may be responsible. The chain links TRBV23-1 to TRBJ1-4, with 9 positions matching TRBD1. TRBV23-1 is noted as an ORF with a role that remains uncertain. This CDR3 is 12 amino acids long. The DNA for the CDR3 is TGCGCCAGCAGTCAGGCCGACGGACAGGGGATTTTT. It translates to CASSQADGQGIF.

This chain joins TRBV5-4 and TRBJ2-3; tentative D call: TRBD1 (5 bases). The CDR3 extends over 14 amino acids. Trimming stripped 4 bases from V and 2 bases from J, with 11 bases between. CDR1 is SGHNT, CDR2 YYREEE, per germline (reference sequence). In DNA, the CDR3 is TGTGCCAGCAGCCCTCAGACAGACACAGATACGCAGTATTTT. It translates to CASSPQTDTDTQYF.

The chain recombines TRBV6-1 with TRBJ1-5; 8 positions agree with TRBD1. The CDR3 spans 20 residues. Germline trimming cut 4 bases from V and 0 bases from J; bases unmatched to any gene: 17. CDR1 and CDR2 (germline): MNHNS, SASEGT. The CDR3 DNA reads TGTGCCAGCAGTGGCGGACAGGGTCGGGCCCTTTGGGATAGCAATCAGCCCCAGCATTTT. Encoded protein: CASSGGQGRALWDSNQPQHF.

The chain has TRBV2 and TRBJ2-1; 7 bases map to TRBD1. Germline V gives CDR1 SNHLY, CDR2 FYNNEI. This CDR3 region has 14 residues. V lost 4 bases and J lost 7; bases outside the gene matches: 7. CDR3 in DNA: TGTGCCAGCAGTGCGCGACAGGGAATAAATGAGCAGTTCTTC. Protein product: CASSARQGINEQFF.

V gene TRBV6-1 combines with J gene TRBJ1-2; TRBD1 matches 9 bases. Trimming took 4 bases from V and 4 from J; bases not matched to a gene: 1. The V gene's germline CDR1 is MNHNS and CDR2 SASEGT. The CDR3 runs to 13 residues. The CDR3, as DNA: TGTGCCAGCAGTGGACAGGGGGTCTATGGCTACACCTTC. It translates to CASSGQGVYGYTF.

The chain joins TRBV27 to TRBJ2-7, with D perhaps TRBD1 or TRBD2 (5 bases each). This CDR3 is 13 amino acids long. V was pared by 3 bases and J by 5 bases, with 11 bases between. Germline CDR1 and CDR2: MNHEY and SMNVEV (reference sequence). The CDR3 protein is CASSLRGSDEQYF. Written as DNA, the CDR3 is TGTGCCAGCAGTTTGAGGGGTTCTGACGAGCAGTACTTC.

The chain is built from TRBV5-1 and TRBJ2-1; D not resolved. This CDR3 is built from 11 residues. V lost 2 bases and J lost 10, with 7 bases in between. Germline lookup yields CDR1 SGHRS and CDR2 YFSETQ. The CDR3 sequence is CASSFQQEQFF. The DNA of the CDR3 is TGCGCCAGCAGCTTTCAACAGGAGCAGTTCTTC.

This rearrangement joins TRBV7-9 to TRBJ2-7; D ambiguous. The CDR3 runs to 12 residues. Germline CDR1 SEHNR, CDR2 FQNEAQ (reference sequence). The V gene lost 2 bases and the J gene lost 0 bases, with 2 bases spanning the gap. CDR3 in amino acids: CASSLSSYEQYF. CDR3 DNA: TGTGCCAGCAGCTTATCCTCCTACGAGCAGTACTTC.

The chain has TRBV5-4 and TRBJ2-5; tentative D call: TRBD1 (5 bases). The CDR3 has 13 amino acids. The V end was cut by 0 bases, the J end by 4 bases, with 7 bases between. Germline-derived CDR1 and CDR2 are SGHNT and YYREEE (reference sequence). In DNA form, the CDR3 reads TGTGCCAGCAGCTTGGTTCAGGGAGAGACCCAGTACTTC. Its protein is CASSLVQGETQYF.

This clone has just one count. V is TRBV25-1 and J is TRBJ1-5, with D possibly being TRBD1 (6 bases). Germline loops: CDR1 MGHDK, CDR2 SYGVNS. The CDR3 sequence is 14 residues long. V lost 6 bases to trimming and J lost 6 bases, with 15 bases between them. For the CDR3, the DNA is TGTGCCAGCAGCGAGGCGGGGGGCGGTCAGCCCCAGCATTTT. This codes for CASSEAGGGQPQHF.

The rearrangement joins TRBV11-1 to TRBJ1-5; D gene ambiguous. Germline V gives CDR1 SGHAT, CDR2 FQDESV (reference sequence). The CDR3 sequence is 16 residues long. Trimming removed 5 bases from V and 4 bases from J, with 18 bases in between. CDR3 bases: TGTGCCAGCAGCCTTCACATGCAGAGTAATAATCAGCCCCAGCATTTT. Translation gives CASSLHMQSNNQPQHF.

The chain is built from TRBV6-6 and TRBJ1-2, with TRBD1 matching 7 bases. V shed 4 bases, J shed 4 bases, and the junction held 6 bases outside the gene matches. CDR3 length: 14 amino acids. Germline V gives CDR1 MNHNY, CDR2 SVGAGI (reference sequence). The DNA for the CDR3 is TGTGCCAGCAGTTCTGAAACAGGGGTCTATGGCTACACCTTC. It specifies CASSSETGVYGYTF.

J is TRBJ2-3 and V is TRBV5-1; no clear D. The germline CDR1 and CDR2 sequences are SGHRS and YFSETQ. This CDR3 is 15 amino acids long. Trimming stripped 0 bases from V and 0 bases from J, with 8 bases between. The CDR3 spells CASSLVPESTDTQYF. The CDR3 region has the DNA TGCGCCAGCAGCTTGGTTCCGGAGAGCACAGATACGCAGTATTTT.

The chain links TRBV28 to TRBJ2-4, with TRBD2 identical over 12 bases. Germline CDR1 MDHEN, CDR2 SYDVKM. The CDR3 totals 14 residues. V lost 5 bases to trimming and J lost 6 bases; unmatched junction nucleotides: 2. The CDR3 is CASSLAGGPNIQYF. The CDR3 DNA reads TGTGCCAGCAGTCTAGCGGGAGGGCCAAACATTCAGTACTTC. Full variable domain (remainder filled in from reference TRBV28 and TRBJ2-4): DVKVTQSSRYLVKRTGEKVFLECVQDMDHENMFWYRQDPGLGLRLIYFSYDVKMKEKGDIPEGYSVSREKKERFSLILESASTNQTSMYLCASSLAGGPNIQYFGAGTRLSVL.

This chain links TRBV11-2 with TRBJ1-1; D is ambiguous. CDR1 is SGHAT and CDR2 is FQNNGV in the germline V gene. The V end lost 4 bases, the J end lost 0 bases, and 12 bases lay between the germline ends. CDR3 length equals 15 residues. CDR3 loop: CASSSRANMNTEAFF. DNA of the CDR3: TGTGCCAGCAGCTCCCGGGCGAACATGAACACTGAAGCTTTCTTT.

The V and J genes are TRBV11-1 and TRBJ2-7, with TRBD2 matching over 8 bases. The CDR3 is made up of 14 amino acids. The germline gives CDR1 SGHAT, CDR2 FQDESV (reference sequence). Trimming removed 3 bases from V and 7 bases from J; junction bases left unmatched: 8. DNA of the CDR3: TGTGCCAGCAGCTTGGAACGGCTAGCGGGTGAGCAGTACTTC. Amino acid sequence: CASSLERLAGEQYF.

This clone was seen more than once but under ten times. J is TRBJ2-7 and V is TRBV5-6, with a possible D match to TRBD1 (6 bases). V was clipped by 4 bases and J by 2 bases, with 10 bases between them. Germline V gene lookup returns CDR1 SGHDT and CDR2 YYEEEE. This CDR3 contains 13 residues. The CDR3 region is CASSTTGPYEQYF. CDR3 sequence (DNA): TGTGCCAGCAGCACGACAGGCCCCTACGAGCAGTACTTC.

This sequence joins TRBV7-3 and TRBJ2-1; 9 nucleotides line up with TRBD2. With V trimmed by 6 bases and J by 4 bases, 16 bases remained unmatched. Per germline, CDR1 SGHTA and CDR2 FQGTGA. The CDR3 consists of 18 residues. CDR3 amino acids: CASSYYQIAGALYNEQFF. The CDR3 nucleotides read TGTGCCAGCAGTTACTATCAAATAGCGGGAGCCTTATACAATGAGCAGTTCTTC.

The DNA of the CDR3 is TGTGCCACCAGCGGGTCCCGACAGGGGATTAACTATGGCTACACCTTC. Translation gives CATSGSRQGINYGYTF. The V call is TRBV15, the J call TRBJ1-2; 8 bases are a match to TRBD1. The CDR3 runs to 16 residues. Trimming took 5 bases from V and 1 from J; bases not matched to a gene: 9. Germline-derived CDR1 and CDR2 are LNHNV and YYDKDF (reference sequence).